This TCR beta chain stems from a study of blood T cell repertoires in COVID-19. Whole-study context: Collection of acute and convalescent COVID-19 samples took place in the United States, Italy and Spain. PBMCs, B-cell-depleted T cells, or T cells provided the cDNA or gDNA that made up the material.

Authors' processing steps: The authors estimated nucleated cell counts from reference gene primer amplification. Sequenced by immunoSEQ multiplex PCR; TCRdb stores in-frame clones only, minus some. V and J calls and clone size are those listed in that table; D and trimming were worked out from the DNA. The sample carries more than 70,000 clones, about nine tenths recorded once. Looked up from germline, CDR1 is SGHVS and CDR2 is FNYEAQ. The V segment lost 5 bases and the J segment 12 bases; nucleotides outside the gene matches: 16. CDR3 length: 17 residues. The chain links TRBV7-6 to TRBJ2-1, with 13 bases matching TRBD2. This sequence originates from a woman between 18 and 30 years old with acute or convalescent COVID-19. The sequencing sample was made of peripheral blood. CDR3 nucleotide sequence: TGTGCCAGCAGCCCGGGACTAGCGGGACCCGCCCCTAGGGTGCAGTTCTTC. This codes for CASSPGLAGPAPRVQFF. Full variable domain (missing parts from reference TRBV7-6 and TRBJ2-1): GAGVSQSPRYKVTKRGQDVALRCDPISGHVSLYWYRQALGQGPEFLTYFNYEAQQDKSGLPNDRFSAERPEGSISTLTIQRTEQRDSAMYRCASSPGLAGPAPRVQFFGPGTRLTVL.